A single sample is the source of the 17 T cell receptor beta chains below, sequenced in a study of T-cell memory formation after mild COVID-19. TCRdb itself ran the 5' RACE reads through MiXCR, one entry per CDR3 protein. The sample yields under 300,000 distinct CDR3 sequences, around 10% seen once. Sequencing was done on a sample of PBMCs or a T cell subset sorted from them (not recorded which). These receptors came from a man aged 18 to 29 who had mild COVID-19 (a few samples of this study predate the infection). Cell type and time point are not known.

The table lists this clonotype with many counts. V usage is TRBV5-1 and J usage is TRBJ2-2, with D possibly matching TRBD1 (6 bases). This CDR3 is built from 13 residues. Germline assignment: CDR1 SGHRS and CDR2 YFSETQ. V was shortened by 4 bases and J by 6 bases, with 10 bases between the two germline ends. The CDR3 region is CASSPGVAGELFF. The CDR3 bases are TGCGCCAGCAGCCCAGGGGTGGCCGGGGAGCTGTTTTTT.

This clonotype was detected only a few times. The gene calls are TRBV7-2 and TRBJ1-5; tentatively, D is TRBD1 (5 bases). Germline lookup yields CDR1 SGHTA and CDR2 FQGNSA. The CDR3 length is 13 residues. Trimming shortened V by 6 bases and J by 7 bases, and 13 bases separated the two germline ends. CDR3 residues: CASSLGGQQPQHF. The CDR3 DNA follows: TGTGCCAGCAGTCTCGGGGGTCAACAGCCCCAGCATTTT.

The chain uses TRBV6-5 and TRBJ2-5; maybe TRBD1 (6 bases). The CDR3 loop spans 13 amino acids. The V gene lost 5 bases and the J gene lost 7 bases, with 14 bases spanning the gap. CDR1 is MNHEY, CDR2 SVGAGI, per germline. In DNA form, the CDR3 reads TGTGCCAGCAGTCCAGGGGTTTCGGGGACCCAGTACTTC. Translating gives CASSPGVSGTQYF.

This chain connects TRBV5-1 to TRBJ2-2; 10 nucleotides align to TRBD1. V dropped 3 bases and J dropped 4; count of bases not matched to a gene: 3. The CDR3 is 15 residues long. Germline lookup yields CDR1 SGHRS and CDR2 YFSETQ. This CDR3 reads CASSSGQGRTGELFF. The CDR3, as DNA: TGCGCCAGCAGCTCGGGACAGGGGCGCACCGGGGAGCTGTTTTTT.

This clonotype showed up just a few times. The chain employs TRBV28 and TRBJ2-3; D not resolved. The CDR3 loop spans 13 amino acids. Germline-derived CDR1 and CDR2 are MDHEN and SYDVKM. V lost 6 bases and J lost 8, with 15 bases in between. This CDR3 is CASRDVGKGTQYF. CDR3 DNA sequence: TGTGCCAGCAGGGATGTAGGGAAGGGTACGCAGTATTTT.

The CDR3 reads CASSLGGPQHF. Here the CDR3 DNA reads TGTGCCAGCAGTTTGGGGGGACCCCAGCATTTT. This sequence joins TRBV12-3 or TRBV12-4 and TRBJ1-5; TRBD1 might be the D (5 bases). There are 11 residues in the CDR3. The V and J ends lost 3 bases and 10 bases respectively, with 7 bases between them.

In this sample, this clonotype turned up a few times. The chain employs TRBV7-3 and TRBJ2-7; D is undetermined. Trimming removed 5 bases at V and 3 bases at J, with 11 bases between. This CDR3 comprises 13 residues. Looked up from germline, CDR1 is SGHTA and CDR2 is FQGTGA. CDR3: CASSLYDFYEQYV. CDR3 DNA sequence: TGTGCCAGCAGCCTGTATGATTTCTACGAGCAGTACGTC.

This clonotype was detected only a few times. The chain recombines TRBV14 with TRBJ2-1; 7 nucleotides align to TRBD1. The junction had 17 bases not matched to a gene; V was cut back by 4 bases and J by 5 bases. Germline CDR1 SGHDN, CDR2 FVKESK. The CDR3 loop spans 18 amino acids. CDR3 coding DNA: TGTGCCAGCAGCCCCGGGTCATTTTGGGACAGTAGAAACAATGAGCAGTTCTTC. The encoded protein is CASSPGSFWDSRNNEQFF. Full variable domain (outside the CDR3, taken from reference TRBV14 and TRBJ2-1): EAGVTQFPSHSVIEKGQTVTLRCDPISGHDNLYWYRRVMGKEIKFLLHFVKESKQDESGMPNNRFLAERTGGTYSTLKVQPAELEDSGVYFCASSPGSFWDSRNNEQFFGPGTRLTVL.

This chain links TRBV7-3 with TRBJ1-1, with D unresolved. Trimming cost V 6 bases and J 0 bases, with 17 bases left between them. The CDR3 is 16 residues long. Germline V gene sequence: CDR1 SGHTA, CDR2 FQGTGA. CDR3 sequence: CASSQLKLTVNTEAFF. Written as DNA, the CDR3 is TGTGCCAGCAGTCAGTTGAAATTGACGGTGAACACTGAAGCTTTCTTT.

V is TRBV5-4 and J is TRBJ2-7, with D perhaps matching TRBD1 (5 bases). Germline lookup yields CDR1 SGHNT and CDR2 YYREEE (reference sequence). The CDR3 spans 13 residues. Trimming removed 1 base from V and 5 bases from J, with 10 bases in between. The CDR3: CASSLQGSDEQYV. The CDR3 DNA is TGTGCCAGCAGCTTGCAGGGATCGGACGAGCAGTACGTC.

The gene calls are TRBV20-1 and TRBJ2-1; 9 bases line up with TRBD2. This CDR3 is 14 amino acids long. Germline loops: CDR1 DFQATT, CDR2 SNEGSKA (reference sequence). V lost 2 bases and J lost 6; bases outside the gene matches: 5. The CDR3 bases are TGCAGTGCTAGAATGACTAGCGGATCCAATGAGCAGTTCTTC. It translates to CSARMTSGSNEQFF.

This clonotype was recorded a few times. The chain's CDR3 is CASSPTRGNTEAFF. Here the CDR3 DNA reads TGTGCCAGCAGTCCCACCAGGGGGAACACTGAAGCTTTCTTT. This chain joins TRBV7-2 and TRBJ1-1, with a tentative D call TRBD1 (6 bases). This CDR3 is 14 amino acids long. The germline CDR1 and CDR2 sequences are SGHTA and FQGNSA. Trimming pared 6 bases from V and 1 base from J, leaving 12 bases between. The full variable domain, rest sourced from reference TRBV7-2 and TRBJ1-1, is GAGVSQSPSNKVTEKGKDVELRCDPISGHTALYWYRQSLGQGLEFLIYFQGNSAPDKSGLPSDRFSAERTGGSVSTLTIQRTQQEDSAVYLCASSPTRGNTEAFFGQGTRLTVV.

This clonotype came up a few times. V and J are TRBV15 and TRBJ2-5; possibly TRBD1 for D (5 bases). Trimming pared 0 bases from V and 7 bases from J, leaving 21 bases between. Germline CDR1 LNHNV, CDR2 YYDKDF (reference sequence). The CDR3 spans 17 residues. The CDR3 spells CATSRDPRQGEEWTQYF. The CDR3 coding sequence is TGTGCCACCAGCAGAGATCCCCGCCAGGGCGAAGAATGGACCCAGTACTTC.

V is TRBV11-2 and J is TRBJ2-1; D uncertain. Trimming left V 3 bases short and J 7 bases short, with 10 bases between. The CDR3 runs to 13 residues. Germline V gene lookup returns CDR1 SGHAT and CDR2 FQNNGV. The CDR3 protein is CASSLLKKNEQFF. The CDR3 DNA is TGTGCCAGCAGCTTGCTTAAGAAAAATGAGCAGTTCTTC.

This clonotype was found a few times. The rearrangement links TRBV7-9 to TRBJ2-3; D is possibly TRBD1 (5 bases). This CDR3 has 16 amino acids. V gave up 3 bases and J gave up 0 bases, with 13 bases separating them. The germline gives CDR1 SEHNR, CDR2 FQNEAQ (reference sequence). The DNA of the CDR3 is TGTGCCAGCAGCTTCGTGACAGATTCTAGCACAGATACGCAGTATTTT. Its protein is CASSFVTDSSTDTQYF.

This clonotype showed up just a few times. The J gene is TRBJ2-7, the V gene TRBV7-9; a weak D match, TRBD2 (6 bases). V was pared by 5 bases and J by 7 bases, with 15 bases between. CDR1 and CDR2 from the germline V gene are SEHNR and FQNEAQ (reference sequence). The CDR3 loop spans 13 amino acids. The DNA of the CDR3 is TGTGCCAGCAGCCGAGGGGTGGCGGGGGAGCAGTACGTC. Its protein is CASSRGVAGEQYV.

The chain couples TRBV4-1 to TRBJ2-7; TRBD2 agrees at 11 bases. Per the germline V gene, CDR1 is MGHRA and CDR2 is YSYEKL. CDR3 size: 13 residues. V gave up 4 bases and J gave up 5 bases; unmatched junction bases: 1. CDR3 sequence (DNA): TGCGCCAGCAGCCCACTAGCGGGGGACGAGCAGTACTTC. Translation gives CASSPLAGDEQYF.